The 10 T cell receptor beta chains presented below share a single source sample, sequenced in a study of metastatic and nonmetastatic thyroid tumors. TCRdb re-called the PCR reads through MiXCR. This repertoire shows around 27,000 clones, about 25% found once; its top ten account for more than 2%. Patients were all untreated before their thyroid surgery. The sample taken for sequencing was blood. These receptors were taken from a female donor with papillary thyroid cancer or a benign thyroid nodule (not recorded which). Some clones in this sample may be carry-over from other donors' samples.

This clone was detected many times. The chain combines TRBV28 with TRBJ2-1; 13 bases are a match to TRBD2. CDR1 MDHEN and CDR2 SYDVKM come from the germline V gene. J lost 5 bases, V lost 6 bases, and 4 bases had no gene match. The CDR3 runs to 15 residues. CDR3 sequence (DNA): TGTGCCAGCAGACTGGGACTAGCGGGACACAATGAGCAGTTCTTC. It yields the protein CASRLGLAGHNEQFF.

This clone has only one observation. One junction end does not reproduce the germline sequence, and a read error may be involved. V and J are TRBV18 and TRBJ2-7; D is unclear. The CDR3 extends over 12 amino acids. CDR1 is KGHSH, CDR2 LQKENI, per germline. For the CDR3, the DNA is TGTGCCAGCTCACCTGAGAGAAACGATCAGAACTTC. It translates to CASSPERNDQNF.

V gene TRBV5-1 combines with J gene TRBJ2-6, with TRBD2 as a possible D gene (6 bases). This CDR3 is 16 amino acids long. V was trimmed by 6 bases and J by 0 bases, leaving 13 bases between them. CDR1 and CDR2 from the germline V gene are SGHRS and YFSETQ. The CDR3 sequence is CASNGGALSGANVLTF. CDR3 nucleotides: TGCGCCAGCAATGGCGGGGCCCTCTCTGGGGCCAACGTCCTGACTTTC. Combining the CDR3 with reference TRBV5-1 and TRBJ2-6 gives the whole variable domain KAGVTQTPRYLIKTRGQQVTLSCSPISGHRSVSWYQQTPGQGLQFLFEYFSETQRNKGNFPGRFSGRQFSNSRSEMNVSTLELGDSALYLCASNGGALSGANVLTFGAGSRLTVL.

As concerns this clone: Being one base from a much bigger clone, this may be a read error. V and J are TRBV6-5 and TRBJ2-3; the match to TRBD2 covers 7 bases. J lost 4 bases, V lost 4 bases, and 14 bases had no gene match. Germline V gene sequence: CDR1 MNHEY, CDR2 SVGAGI. The CDR3 is made up of 17 amino acids. The CDR3 nucleotides are TGTGCCAGCAGTTCGATGTTCAAGCGGGACTTCCCAGATACGCAGTATTTT. Amino acids: CASSSMFKRDFPDTQYF.

The chain employs TRBV28 and TRBJ2-7, with TRBD1 as a possible D gene (6 bases). This CDR3 is 15 amino acids long. V dropped 3 bases and J dropped 7 bases, with 19 bases sitting between them. Germline V gene data show CDR1 as MDHEN and CDR2 as SYDVKM. This chain's CDR3 is CASSLASGVSREQYF. CDR3 bases: TGTGCCAGCAGTTTGGCTTCAGGGGTCTCACGGGAGCAGTACTTC.

The table lists this clone with many counts. The chain uses TRBV28 and TRBJ1-5; TRBD1 aligns across 10 bases. Germline values: CDR1 MDHEN, CDR2 SYDVKM. J gave up 2 bases and V 5 bases, and 9 bases lay outside the gene matches. This CDR3 contains 17 residues. Here the CDR3 DNA reads TGTGCCAGCAGTACGACAGGGGGCAAGGGAGGCAATCAGCCCCAGCATTTT. Encoded protein: CASSTTGGKGGNQPQHF.

This clone is deemed medium-sized (0.01 to 0.1%). The chain has TRBV5-1 and TRBJ2-7; TRBD2 matches 14 bases. The CDR3 totals 14 residues. CDR1 SGHRS and CDR2 YFSETQ come from the germline V gene. V shed 3 bases, J shed 7 bases, and the junction held 3 bases outside the gene matches. The CDR3 DNA follows: TGCGCCAGCAGCTCGGGACTAGCGGGAGAAGAGCAGTACTTC. It translates to CASSSGLAGEEQYF.

This clone was seen ten or more times. As DNA, the CDR3 is TGTGCCAGCAGCGTCAGGAGCTCCTATAATTCACCCCTCCACTTT. Translated, it gives CASSVRSSYNSPLHF. This chain links TRBV7-8 with TRBJ1-6; no reliable D call. Germline V gene data show CDR1 as SGHVS and CDR2 as FQNEAQ. CDR3 length: 15 amino acids. Between the trimmed V and J ends, which lost 5 bases and 0 bases, there was a span of 8 bases.

Turning to this clone: One end of the junction fails to match germline, which may point to a read error. The chain uses TRBV28 and TRBJ2-7, with D unresolved. CDR1 MDHEN and CDR2 SYDVKM come from the germline V gene. The CDR3 has 14 residues. The CDR3 DNA reads as TGTGCCAGCAGTTTTTTTATCGAGGCCTACCAGCAGTACTTC. Translation: CASSFFIEAYQQYF.

This clone was seen at least ten times. The chain carries TRBV7-2 and TRBJ2-1; TRBD2 aligns across 15 bases. The ends lost 3 bases at V and 7 bases at J; junction bases unmatched: 13. The CDR3 covers 19 residues. Germline assignment: CDR1 SGHTA and CDR2 FQGNSA. The CDR3 is CASSFPFGLAGGPSNEQFF. The CDR3 region has the DNA TGTGCCAGCAGCTTCCCCTTTGGACTAGCGGGAGGGCCCTCGAATGAGCAGTTCTTC.